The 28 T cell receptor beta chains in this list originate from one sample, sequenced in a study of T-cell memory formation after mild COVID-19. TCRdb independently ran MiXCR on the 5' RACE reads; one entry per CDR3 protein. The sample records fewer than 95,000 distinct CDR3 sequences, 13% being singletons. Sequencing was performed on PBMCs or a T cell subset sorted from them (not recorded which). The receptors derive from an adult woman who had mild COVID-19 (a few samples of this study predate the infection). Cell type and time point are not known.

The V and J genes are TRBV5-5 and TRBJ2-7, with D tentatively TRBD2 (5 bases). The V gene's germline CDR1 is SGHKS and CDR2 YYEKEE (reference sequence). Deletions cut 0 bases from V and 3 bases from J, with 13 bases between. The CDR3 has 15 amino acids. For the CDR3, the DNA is TGTGCCAGCAGCTTGGAGAGGGAGACCCACTACGAGCAGTACTTC. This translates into CASSLERETHYEQYF.

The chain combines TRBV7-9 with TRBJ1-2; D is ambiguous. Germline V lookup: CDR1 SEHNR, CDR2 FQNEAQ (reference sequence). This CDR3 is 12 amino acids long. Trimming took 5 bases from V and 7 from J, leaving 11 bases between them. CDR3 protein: CASSPRGVGYTF. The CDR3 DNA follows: TGTGCCAGCAGCCCCCGGGGAGTTGGCTACACCTTC.

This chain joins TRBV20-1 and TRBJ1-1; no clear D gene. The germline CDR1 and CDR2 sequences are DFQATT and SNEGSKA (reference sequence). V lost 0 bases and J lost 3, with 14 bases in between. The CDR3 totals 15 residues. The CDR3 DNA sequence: TGCAGTGCTAGAGATAGAGGACGTTGGGACACTGAAGCTTTCTTT. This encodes CSARDRGRWDTEAFF.

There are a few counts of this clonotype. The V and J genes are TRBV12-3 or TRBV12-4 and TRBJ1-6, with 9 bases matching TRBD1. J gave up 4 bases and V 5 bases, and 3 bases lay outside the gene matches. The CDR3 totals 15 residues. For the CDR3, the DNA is TGTGCCAGCAGTGCGACAGGGGGATATAATTCACCCCTCCACTTT. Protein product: CASSATGGYNSPLHF.

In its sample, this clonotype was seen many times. The CDR3 DNA follows: TGTGCCAGCAGTCCATTTCGACTGCCAGATACGCAGTATTTT. Its translation is CASSPFRLPDTQYF. J is TRBJ2-3 and V is TRBV7-8; D remains unclear. This CDR3 contains 14 residues. The germline CDR1 and CDR2 sequences are SGHVS and FQNEAQ. Trimming removed 6 bases from V and 4 bases from J, with 14 bases in between.

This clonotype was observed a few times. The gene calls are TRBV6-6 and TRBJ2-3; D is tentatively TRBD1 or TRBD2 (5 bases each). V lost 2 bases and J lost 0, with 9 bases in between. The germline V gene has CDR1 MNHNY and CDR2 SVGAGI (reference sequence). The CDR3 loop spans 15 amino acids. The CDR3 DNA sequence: TGTGCCAGCAGTTACAGGGACGCAAGCACAGATACGCAGTATTTT. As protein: CASSYRDASTDTQYF.

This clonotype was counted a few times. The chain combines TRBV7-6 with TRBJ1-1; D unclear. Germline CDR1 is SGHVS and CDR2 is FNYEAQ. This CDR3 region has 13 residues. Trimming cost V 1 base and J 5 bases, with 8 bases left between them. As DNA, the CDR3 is TGTGCCAGCAGCTTAGACTCCAGGACTGAAGCTTTCTTT. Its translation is CASSLDSRTEAFF.

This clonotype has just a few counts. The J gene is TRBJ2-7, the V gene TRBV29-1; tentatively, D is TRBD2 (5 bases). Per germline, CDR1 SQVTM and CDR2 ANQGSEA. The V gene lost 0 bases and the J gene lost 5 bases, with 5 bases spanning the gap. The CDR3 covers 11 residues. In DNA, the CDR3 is TGCAGCGTTGAAGAGGAGGACGAGCAGTACTTC. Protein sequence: CSVEEEDEQYF.

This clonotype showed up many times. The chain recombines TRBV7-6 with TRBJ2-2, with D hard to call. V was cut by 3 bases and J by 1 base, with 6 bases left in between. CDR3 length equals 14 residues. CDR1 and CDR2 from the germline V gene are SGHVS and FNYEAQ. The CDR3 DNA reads TGTGCCAGCAGCTTGGGTCGGAACACCGGGGAGCTGTTTTTT. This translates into CASSLGRNTGELFF.

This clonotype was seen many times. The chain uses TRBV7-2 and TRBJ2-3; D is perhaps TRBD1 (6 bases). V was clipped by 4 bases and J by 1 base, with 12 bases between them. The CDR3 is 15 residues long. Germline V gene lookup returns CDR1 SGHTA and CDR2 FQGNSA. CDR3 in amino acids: CASSSLGGGTDTQYF. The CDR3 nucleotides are TGTGCCAGCAGCTCCTTAGGGGGAGGCACAGATACGCAGTATTTT.

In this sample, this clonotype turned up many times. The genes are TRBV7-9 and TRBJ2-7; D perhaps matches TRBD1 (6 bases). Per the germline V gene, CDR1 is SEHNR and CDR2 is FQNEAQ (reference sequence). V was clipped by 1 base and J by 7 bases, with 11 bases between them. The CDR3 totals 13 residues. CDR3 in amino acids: CASSLDTGLEQYF. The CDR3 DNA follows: TGTGCCAGCAGCTTAGACACAGGGTTGGAGCAGTACTTC.

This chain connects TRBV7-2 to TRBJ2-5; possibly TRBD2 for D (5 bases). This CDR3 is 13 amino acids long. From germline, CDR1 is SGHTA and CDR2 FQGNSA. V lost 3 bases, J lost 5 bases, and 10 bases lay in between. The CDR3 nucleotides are TGTGCCAGCAGCTTCCACAAGCGGGAGACCCAGTACTTC. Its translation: CASSFHKRETQYF.

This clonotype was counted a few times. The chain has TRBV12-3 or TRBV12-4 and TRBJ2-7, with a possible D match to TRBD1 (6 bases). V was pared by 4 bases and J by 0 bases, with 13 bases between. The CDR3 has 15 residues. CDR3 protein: CASSWGQTNSYEQYF. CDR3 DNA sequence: TGTGCCAGCAGTTGGGGACAAACAAACTCCTACGAGCAGTACTTC.

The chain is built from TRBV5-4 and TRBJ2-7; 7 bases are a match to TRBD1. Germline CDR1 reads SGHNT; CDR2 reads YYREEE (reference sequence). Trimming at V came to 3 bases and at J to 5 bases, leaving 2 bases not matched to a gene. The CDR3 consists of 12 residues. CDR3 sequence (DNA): TGTGCCAGCAGCTCGACAGGGAACGAGCAGTACTTC. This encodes CASSSTGNEQYF.

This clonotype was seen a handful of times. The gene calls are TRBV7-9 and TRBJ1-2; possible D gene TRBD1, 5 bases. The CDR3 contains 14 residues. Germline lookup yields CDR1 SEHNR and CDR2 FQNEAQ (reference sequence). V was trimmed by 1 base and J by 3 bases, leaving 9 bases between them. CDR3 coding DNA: TGTGCCAGCAGCTTAGTCGGGGCCCACTATGGCTACACCTTC. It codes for CASSLVGAHYGYTF.

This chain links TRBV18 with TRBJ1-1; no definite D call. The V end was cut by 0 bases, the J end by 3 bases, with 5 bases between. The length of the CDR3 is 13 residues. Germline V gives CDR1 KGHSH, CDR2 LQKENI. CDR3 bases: TGTGCCAGCTCACCACCAGGTTACACTGAAGCTTTCTTT. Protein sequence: CASSPPGYTEAFF.

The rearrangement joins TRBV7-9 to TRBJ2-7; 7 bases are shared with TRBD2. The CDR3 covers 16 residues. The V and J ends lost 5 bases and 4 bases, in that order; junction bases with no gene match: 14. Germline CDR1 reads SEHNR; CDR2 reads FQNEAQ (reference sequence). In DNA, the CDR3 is TGTGCCAGCAGCCCCGGGGGAGGCGGGAGAACGTACGAGCAGTACTTC. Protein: CASSPGGGGRTYEQYF.

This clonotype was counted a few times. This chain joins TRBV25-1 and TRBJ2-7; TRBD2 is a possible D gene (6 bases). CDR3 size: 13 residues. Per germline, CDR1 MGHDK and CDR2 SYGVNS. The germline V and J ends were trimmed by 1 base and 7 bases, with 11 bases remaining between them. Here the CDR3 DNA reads TGTGCCAGCAGTGAATTTGGCCGGGAGGAGCAGTACTTC. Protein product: CASSEFGREEQYF.

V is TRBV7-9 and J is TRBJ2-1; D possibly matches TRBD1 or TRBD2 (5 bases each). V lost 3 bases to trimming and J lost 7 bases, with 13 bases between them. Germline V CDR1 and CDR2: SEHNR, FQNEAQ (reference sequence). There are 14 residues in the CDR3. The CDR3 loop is CASSFEGRNNEQFF. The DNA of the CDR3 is TGTGCCAGCAGCTTTGAGGGACGGAATAATGAGCAGTTCTTC. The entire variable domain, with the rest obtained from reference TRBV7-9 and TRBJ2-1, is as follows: DTGVSQNPRHKITKRGQNVTFRCDPISEHNRLYWYRQTLGQGPEFLTYFQNEAQLEKSRLLSDRFSAERPKGSFSTLEIQRTEQGDSAMYLCASSFEGRNNEQFFGPGTRLTVL.

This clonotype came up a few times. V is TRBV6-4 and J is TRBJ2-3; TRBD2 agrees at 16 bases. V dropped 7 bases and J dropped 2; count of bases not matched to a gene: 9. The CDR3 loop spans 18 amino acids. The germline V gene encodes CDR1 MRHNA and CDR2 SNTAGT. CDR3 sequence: CASNGGTSGGEYTDTQYF. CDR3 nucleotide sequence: TGTGCCAGCAATGGAGGGACTAGCGGGGGGGAATACACAGATACGCAGTATTTT.

The CDR3 protein is CASSSTVYYGYTF. DNA of the CDR3: TGTGCCAGCAGTTCGACGGTTTACTATGGCTACACCTTC. The chain couples TRBV27 to TRBJ1-2; D is uncertain. Germline-derived CDR1 and CDR2 are MNHEY and SMNVEV (reference sequence). The V end was cut by 4 bases, the J end by 3 bases, with 9 bases between. The CDR3 runs 13 residues.

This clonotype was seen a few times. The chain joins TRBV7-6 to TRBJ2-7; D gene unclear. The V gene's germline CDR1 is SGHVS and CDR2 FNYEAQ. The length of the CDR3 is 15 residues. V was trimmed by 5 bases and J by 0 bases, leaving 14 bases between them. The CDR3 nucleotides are TGTGCCAGCAGCCCTTCGACTCTTAGCTCCTACGAGCAGTACTTC. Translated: CASSPSTLSSYEQYF. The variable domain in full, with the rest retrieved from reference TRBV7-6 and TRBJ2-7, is GAGVSQSPRYKVTKRGQDVALRCDPISGHVSLYWYRQALGQGPEFLTYFNYEAQQDKSGLPNDRFSAERPEGSISTLTIQRTEQRDSAMYRCASSPSTLSSYEQYFGPGTRLTVT.

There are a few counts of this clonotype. CDR3 in amino acids: CASTSSTPTGPDTQYF. CDR3 in DNA: TGTGCCAGCACCTCTTCCACCCCCACAGGGCCAGATACGCAGTATTTT. The J gene is TRBJ2-3, the V gene TRBV12-3 or TRBV12-4; TRBD1 is a possible D gene (6 bases). V lost 7 bases and J 4 bases, leaving 21 bases between the germline ends. The CDR3 has 16 residues.

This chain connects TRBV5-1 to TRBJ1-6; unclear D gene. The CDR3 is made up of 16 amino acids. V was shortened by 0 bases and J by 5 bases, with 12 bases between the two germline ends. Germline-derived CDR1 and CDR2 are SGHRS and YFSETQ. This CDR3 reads CASSLAGPSNNSPLHF. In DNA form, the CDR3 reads TGCGCCAGCAGCTTGGCTGGGCCCTCTAATAATTCACCCCTCCACTTT.

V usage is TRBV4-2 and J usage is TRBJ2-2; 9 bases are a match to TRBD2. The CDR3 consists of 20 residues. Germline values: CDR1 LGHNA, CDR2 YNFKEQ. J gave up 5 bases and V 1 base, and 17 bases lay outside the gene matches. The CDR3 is CASSQGGLAEGPSRTGELFF. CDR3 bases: TGTGCCAGCAGCCAAGGGGGACTAGCTGAGGGCCCATCGAGGACCGGGGAGCTGTTTTTT.

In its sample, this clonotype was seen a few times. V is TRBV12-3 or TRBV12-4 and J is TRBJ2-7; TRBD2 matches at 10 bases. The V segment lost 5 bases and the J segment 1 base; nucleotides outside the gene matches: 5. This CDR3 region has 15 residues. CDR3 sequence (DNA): TGTGCCAGCAGTATATGGACTAGCGGTTCCTACGAGCAGTACTTC. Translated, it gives CASSIWTSGSYEQYF.

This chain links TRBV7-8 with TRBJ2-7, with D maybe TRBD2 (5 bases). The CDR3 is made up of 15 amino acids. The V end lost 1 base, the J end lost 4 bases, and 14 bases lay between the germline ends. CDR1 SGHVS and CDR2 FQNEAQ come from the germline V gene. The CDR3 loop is CASSLVGSSGYEQYF. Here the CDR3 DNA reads TGTGCCAGCAGCTTAGTCGGCAGTTCGGGGTACGAGCAGTACTTC.

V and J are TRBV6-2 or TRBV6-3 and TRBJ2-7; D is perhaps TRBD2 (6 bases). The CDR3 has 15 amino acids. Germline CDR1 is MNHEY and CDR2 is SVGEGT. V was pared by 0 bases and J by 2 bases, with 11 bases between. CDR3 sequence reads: CASSYSSGSAYEQYF. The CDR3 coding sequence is TGTGCCAGCAGTTACTCTAGCGGAAGCGCCTACGAGCAGTACTTC.